What follows describes a single T cell receptor (beta chain). Its antigen has not been determined. No base qualities exist here, and no much larger clone lies one base off it. Spanning cysteine to phenylalanine, the CDR3 consists of 15 amino acids. Just the 45-base CDR3 DNA is kept, in frame starting at base 1. The V and J ends are trimmed by 1 base and 7 bases, leaving 15 bases between them. The sample is drawn from a study of blood T cell repertoires in COVID-19 (dated by TCRdb to 2018 to 2020). The study in broad terms: Collaborator samples came from the United States, Italy and Spain and covered acute and convalescent phases of COVID-19. The samples were drawn from two sources: the first 160 participants of the ongoing ImmuneRACE study, and approximately 1,300 subjects contributed by 6 global collaborators. HLA class I and class II types, where available, came from metadata supplied by the sample provider rather than from assay-based typing. The prospective study material was composed of cDNA or gDNA derived from T cells, B-cell-depleted T cells, or PBMCs. The repertoires were released in a freely available public database meant as a resource for research on the immune response to SARS-CoV-2. Deeply sampled blood TCRbeta repertoires from subjects exposed to, actively infected with, or recovered from COVID-19 were included in the dataset. A de-identified subject ID, COVID-19 status, age in years and sex were almost always included in the sample metadata. What the work shows at the level of the full study, not this receptor alone: Clinical and demographic metadata were provided uncurated, with the amount varying by source and participant.

Enrolling through a virtual design, the prospective study's participants ranged in age from about 18 to 89 years and lived across about two dozen United States geographic areas. Cohort assignment in the prospective study relied on participant-reported clinical history from a screening survey and a study questionnaire. Recovered participants in ImmuneRACE Cohort 3 were defined as having two consecutive negative NP/OP PCR tests, clearance from a healthcare professional, or resolution of symptoms. Each participant in the prospective study had whole blood, serum and a nasopharyngeal or oropharyngeal swab collected by mobile phlebotomists. Over a roughly 2-month period, participants in the prospective study had the option of providing additional blood draws and questionnaires. Before DNA extraction, blood samples from the prospective study were shipped at room temperature or frozen. TCRbeta CDR3 regions were amplified from genomic DNA using the immunoSEQ Assay, a bias-controlled multiplex PCR. Per the original workflow: The number of nucleated cells in each sample was estimated by amplification of reference gene primers within the assay. Sequence reads were collapsed and filtered to measure the absolute abundance of every unique TCRbeta CDR3 rearrangement. For each sample, productive Simpson clonality was calculated as the square root of Simpson's diversity index over productive rearrangements. This immuneACCESS table, as held by TCRdb, lists in-frame sequences with V and J called but not all clones. Of the missing ones, under half trace to an unresolved V gene in checked studies; the others have no known cause. V and J calls and clone size are those listed in that table; D and trimming were worked out from the DNA. The sample yields roughly 270,000 clones; approximately 81% were counted once. The top ten hold 2% to 3% of the sample.

The receptor comes from a woman in her forties or fifties who had recovered from COVID-19. The sequence links TRBV5-3 to TRBJ1-5, with the D gene not clear enough to name. TRBV5-3 is recorded as an ORF, its role being uncertain. Specimen: PBMCs or T cells enriched from blood (not recorded which). The CDR3 region: CARSLRPGKRQPQHF. The sequenced DNA: TGTGCCAGAAGCTTGAGGCCCGGGAAGAGGCAGCCCCAGCATTTT.